These 29 T cell receptor beta chains were all obtained from the same sample, sequenced in a study of cytomegalovirus exposure and HLA in healthy donors. PCR was performed using 60 Vbeta and 13 Jbeta primers. Profiled with immunoSEQ multiplex PCR; TCRdb holds only in-frame clones, not every one. Seen here are approximately 110,000 clones, about 85% observed once, and the top ten hold over 0.2%. Sequencing used PBMCs. The receptors here all came from a man aged 45 to 65 in good health and CMV-seronegative.

The V and J genes are TRBV30 and TRBJ1-5; D is uncertain. The ends were cut back, 2 bases at V and 4 bases at J, with 15 bases in the middle. Germline assignment: CDR1 GTSNPN and CDR2 SVGIG (reference sequence). CDR3 length equals 15 residues. The CDR3 here is CAWSPIDTLNQPQHF. CDR3 DNA sequence: TGTGCCTGGAGTCCCATTGACACCCTGAATCAGCCCCAGCATTTT.

J is TRBJ1-2 and V is TRBV7-9; 7 bases align to TRBD1. Losses at the gene ends were 1 base for V and 4 bases for J; bases not matched to a gene: 9. The CDR3 contains 16 residues. Germline V gene sequence: CDR1 SEHNR, CDR2 FQNEAQ (reference sequence). The CDR3 is CASSLGRQGVSYGYTF. DNA of the CDR3: TGTGCCAGCAGCTTAGGTCGACAGGGTGTCAGCTATGGCTACACCTTC.

The chain employs TRBV5-1 and TRBJ2-2; D unclear. Germline assignment: CDR1 SGHRS and CDR2 YFSETQ. This CDR3 has 16 residues. V lost 3 bases to trimming and J lost 4 bases, with 16 bases between them. In DNA, the CDR3 is TGCGCCAGCAGCTCGTCAGGATCGGCGAGCACCGGGGAGCTGTTTTTT. Translation: CASSSSGSASTGELFF.

The rearrangement joins TRBV28 to TRBJ2-1; TRBD1 matches at 8 bases. After removal of 3 bases from V and 3 bases from J, the junction contained 10 bases not matched to a gene. The CDR3 is 17 amino acids. Germline V gene sequence: CDR1 MDHEN, CDR2 SYDVKM. Written as DNA, the CDR3 is TGTGCCAGCAGTTTCCGCGGTGGGGGGACAGGCTACAATGAGCAGTTCTTC. Protein product: CASSFRGGGTGYNEQFF.

This chain links TRBV7-9 with TRBJ1-1, with D tentatively TRBD1 (5 bases). This CDR3 region has 15 residues. Germline-derived CDR1 and CDR2 are SEHNR and FQNEAQ (reference sequence). Trimming left V 2 bases short and J 2 bases short, with 12 bases between. CDR3 sequence reads: CASSLWGGANTEAFF. CDR3 sequence (DNA): TGTGCCAGCAGCTTATGGGGAGGGGCAAACACTGAAGCTTTCTTT.

This clone was seen a single time. V and J are TRBV28 and TRBJ1-4; no definite D call. Germline V CDR1 and CDR2: MDHEN, SYDVKM. The CDR3 is 14 amino acids. Trimming took off 11 bases at V and 8 bases at J, with 21 bases between the two ends. CDR3: CAWRSSGVREKLFF. The CDR3 coding sequence is TGTGCCTGGCGTTCGTCCGGAGTTCGAGAAAAACTGTTTTTT.

The chain joins TRBV10-3 to TRBJ2-5, with D unclear. The end of the DNA aligns better with TRBJ2-7, so the J call may be wrong. CDR1 is ENHRY and CDR2 is SYGVKD in the germline V gene. The CDR3 totals 13 residues. The CDR3 nucleotides are TGTGCCATCAGTGATTTCATTCCCTACGAGCAGTACTTC. Amino acids: CAISDFIPYEQYF.

V and J are TRBV27 and TRBJ2-5; 7 positions match TRBD1. Germline V gives CDR1 MNHEY, CDR2 SMNVEV (reference sequence). V lost 3 bases, J lost 5 bases, and 9 bases stayed unmatched. The CDR3 contains 15 residues. CDR3 in amino acids: CASSLGRGNGETQYF. CDR3 DNA: TGTGCCAGCAGTTTGGGCAGGGGGAATGGTGAGACCCAGTACTTC.

The chain has TRBV10-3 and TRBJ2-1; 8 nucleotides agree with TRBD2. CDR1 is ENHRY, CDR2 SYGVKD, per germline. The CDR3 is 14 amino acids. The V and J ends lost 6 bases and 0 bases, in that order; junction bases with no gene match: 1. In DNA, the CDR3 is TGTGCCATCAGGGGGACTAGCTCCTACAATGAGCAGTTCTTC. Protein product: CAIRGTSSYNEQFF.

The rearrangement uses TRBV5-1 and TRBJ1-1; 7 nucleotides agree with TRBD1. The V gene end was trimmed by 0 bases and the J gene end by 2 bases; junction bases not matched to a gene: 1. The CDR3 totals 14 residues. Germline lookup yields CDR1 SGHRS and CDR2 YFSETQ. DNA of the CDR3: TGCGCCAGCAGCTTGGAGGGGGCAAACACTGAAGCTTTCTTT. This translates into CASSLEGANTEAFF.

The chain joins TRBV5-4 to TRBJ2-1; D is possibly TRBD1 (5 bases). This CDR3 contains 12 residues. V was shortened by 2 bases and J by 10 bases, with 10 bases between the two germline ends. Germline V gene sequence: CDR1 SGHNT, CDR2 YYREEE (reference sequence). The DNA for the CDR3 is TGTGCCAGCAGCTTTGGGCCAGGGGAGCAGTTCTTC. Amino acid sequence: CASSFGPGEQFF.

The genes are TRBV5-4 and TRBJ1-1; D is possibly TRBD1 (6 bases). The germline gives CDR1 SGHNT, CDR2 YYREEE (reference sequence). Trimming shortened V by 4 bases and J by 13 bases, and 17 bases separated the two germline ends. The CDR3 contains 12 residues. CDR3 sequence reads: CASSLTGNGGFF. In DNA form, the CDR3 reads TGTGCCAGCAGCCTCACAGGGAATGGGGGTTTCTTT.

The chain employs TRBV15 and TRBJ2-2, with TRBD2 as a possible D gene (6 bases). Germline loops: CDR1 LNHNV, CDR2 YYDKDF (reference sequence). V was pared by 6 bases and J by 3 bases, with 14 bases between. The length of the CDR3 is 15 residues. The CDR3 here is CATSGTRVDTGELFF. CDR3 DNA: TGTGCCACCAGTGGGACTCGGGTTGACACCGGGGAGCTGTTTTTT.

V gene TRBV28 combines with J gene TRBJ1-1, with a possible D match to TRBD1 (6 bases). In germline, CDR1 is MDHEN, CDR2 SYDVKM. The CDR3 length is 14 residues. V was shortened by 8 bases and J by 6 bases, with 19 bases between the two germline ends. CDR3 coding DNA: TGTGCCAGCGGTACGCCGACAGGACGGGCTGAAGCTTTCTTT. Translating gives CASGTPTGRAEAFF.

The rearrangement uses TRBV4-3 and TRBJ2-1; TRBD1 matches 9 bases. The CDR3 spans 17 residues. In germline, CDR1 is LGHNA, CDR2 YSLEER. V gave up 1 base and J gave up 9 bases; unmatched junction bases: 13. The CDR3 sequence is CASSQGVEGTGYSEQFF. As DNA, the CDR3 is TGCGCCAGCAGCCAAGGGGTCGAAGGGACAGGGTACTCTGAGCAGTTCTTC.

The chain employs TRBV7-3 and TRBJ2-1; 9 positions agree with TRBD2. This CDR3 region has 17 residues. V trimming: 2 bases; J trimming: 1 base; junction bases outside the gene matches: 6. Germline CDR1 SGHTA, CDR2 FQGTGA. This chain's CDR3 is CASSLLGGRDSYNEQFF. The DNA for the CDR3 is TGTGCCAGCAGCTTATTAGGCGGGAGGGATTCCTACAATGAGCAGTTCTTC.

This chain links TRBV29-1 with TRBJ2-7; 8 bases agree with TRBD1. V gave up 6 bases and J gave up 2 bases; unmatched junction bases: 9. There are 14 residues in the CDR3. Germline V gives CDR1 SQVTM, CDR2 ANQGSEA. The CDR3 DNA reads TGCAGCGTGCGAACAGGGGGAATCGCCTACGAGCAGTACTTC. Protein: CSVRTGGIAYEQYF.

This chain joins TRBV29-1 and TRBJ2-4, with TRBD2 as a possible D gene (5 bases). CDR1 SQVTM and CDR2 ANQGSEA come from the germline V gene. The CDR3 sequence is 11 residues long. V shed 7 bases and J shed 2 bases, with 6 bases lying between them. As DNA, the CDR3 is TGCAGCGGAGGGTCCAAAAACATTCAGTACTTC. Translation: CSGGSKNIQYF.

The V gene is TRBV5-6, the J gene TRBJ2-5; 7 positions match TRBD1. Losses at the gene ends were 0 bases for V and 10 bases for J; bases not matched to a gene: 3. CDR3 length: 12 residues. Per the germline V gene, CDR1 is SGHDT and CDR2 is YYEEEE. The CDR3 DNA reads as TGTGCCAGCAGCTTGGCAGGGGGATACCAGTACTTC. Its protein product is CASSLAGGYQYF. The entire variable domain, with the rest obtained from reference TRBV5-6 and TRBJ2-5, is as follows: DAGVTQSPTHLIKTRGQQVTLRCSPKSGHDTVSWYQQALGQGPQFIFQYYEEEERQRGNFPDRFSGHQFPNYSSELNVNALLLGDSALYLCASSLAGGYQYFGPGTRLLVL.

The chain combines TRBV9 with TRBJ2-1; 8 positions match TRBD1. The J segment lost 4 bases and the V segment lost 0 bases, leaving 6 bases of the junction unmatched. The CDR3 is 16 amino acids. CDR1 and CDR2 from the germline V gene are SGDLS and YYNGEE. CDR3: CASSVGPGQGYNEQFF. As DNA, the CDR3 is TGTGCCAGCAGCGTAGGTCCCGGACAGGGTTACAATGAGCAGTTCTTC.

Regarding this clone: The same CDR3 arises from other DNA sequences in this sample as well. This chain joins TRBV7-2 and TRBJ2-3, with D hard to call. Between the trimmed V and J ends, which lost 5 bases and 1 base, there was a span of 10 bases. The CDR3 is made up of 14 amino acids. CDR1 is SGHTA, CDR2 FQGNSA, per germline. Written as DNA, the CDR3 is TGTGCCAGCAGCCCGCTGAGTGGCACAGATACGCAGTATTTT. Protein: CASSPLSGTDTQYF.

The CDR3 DNA is TGTGCCAGCAGCAATGCCGGGACACCCTATGGCTACACCTTC. Translated, it gives CASSNAGTPYGYTF. The gene calls are TRBV5-4 and TRBJ1-2; a weak D match, TRBD1 (6 bases). The V gene lost 4 bases and the J gene lost 4 bases, with 14 bases spanning the gap. Germline V CDR1 and CDR2: SGHNT, YYREEE (reference sequence). The length of the CDR3 is 14 residues. Drawing the rest from reference TRBV5-4 and TRBJ1-2, the complete variable domain is ETGVTQSPTHLIKTRGQQVTLRCSSQSGHNTVSWYQQALGQGPQFIFQYYREEENGRGNFPPRFSGLQFPNYSSELNVNALELDDSALYLCASSNAGTPYGYTFGSGTRLTVV.

The J gene is TRBJ2-3, the V gene TRBV5-1, with 16 bases lining up with TRBD2. Per germline, CDR1 SGHRS and CDR2 YFSETQ. After removal of 5 bases from V and 4 bases from J, the junction contained 10 bases not matched to a gene. This CDR3 region has 18 residues. Here the CDR3 reads CASRLHGTSGRAPDTQYF. Here the CDR3 DNA reads TGCGCCAGCAGATTACATGGGACTAGCGGGAGGGCCCCAGATACGCAGTATTTT. Using reference TRBV5-1 and TRBJ2-3 for the parts outside the CDR3, the full variable domain is KAGVTQTPRYLIKTRGQQVTLSCSPISGHRSVSWYQQTPGQGLQFLFEYFSETQRNKGNFPGRFSGRQFSNSRSEMNVSTLELGDSALYLCASRLHGTSGRAPDTQYFGPGTRLTVL.

The chain uses TRBV28 and TRBJ2-7; 10 positions agree with TRBD2. J gave up 2 bases and V 6 bases, and 4 bases lay outside the gene matches. The CDR3 runs 14 residues. Germline CDR1 reads MDHEN; CDR2 reads SYDVKM. CDR3 nucleotide sequence: TGTGCCAGCAGGCGAGCGGGAGGGCCCTACGAGCAGTACTTC. It yields the protein CASRRAGGPYEQYF.

The rearrangement uses TRBV13 and TRBJ1-1, with D possibly being TRBD1 (5 bases). Germline V gene sequence: CDR1 PRHDT, CDR2 FYEKMQ (reference sequence). The CDR3 has 13 residues. With 5 bases removed from V and 11 bases from J, the gap between germline ends came to 18 bases. CDR3 residues: CASSPPPGCLAFF. CDR3 bases: TGTGCCAGCAGCCCCCCCCCAGGGTGCTTGGCTTTCTTT.

This chain connects TRBV5-1 to TRBJ2-5; possible D gene TRBD2, 6 bases. In germline, CDR1 is SGHRS, CDR2 YFSETQ. V dropped 4 bases and J dropped 1 base, with 11 bases sitting between them. The CDR3 sequence is 14 residues long. The CDR3 sequence is CASSPGTGQETQYF. DNA for the CDR3: TGCGCCAGCAGCCCAGGGACTGGCCAAGAGACCCAGTACTTC.

This clone appeared a few times. V and J are TRBV19 and TRBJ2-5; D is uncertain. The CDR3 consists of 13 residues. CDR1 is LNHDA, CDR2 SQIVND, per germline (reference sequence). Trimming stripped 3 bases from V and 2 bases from J, with 7 bases between. This CDR3 reads CASSMTVQETQYF. DNA of the CDR3: TGTGCCAGTAGTATGACTGTACAAGAGACCCAGTACTTC.

V is TRBV4-2 and J is TRBJ2-6; D may be TRBD2 (6 bases). Trimming removed 1 base at V and 2 bases at J, with 12 bases between. This CDR3 has 17 amino acids. CDR1 and CDR2 from the germline V gene are LGHNA and YNFKEQ. The CDR3 here is CASSQVARGTGANVLTF. In DNA form, the CDR3 reads TGTGCCAGCAGCCAAGTGGCTCGGGGGACTGGGGCCAACGTCCTGACTTTC.

The rearrangement uses TRBV6-4 and TRBJ2-3, with D perhaps TRBD2 (6 bases). Per germline, CDR1 MRHNA and CDR2 SNTAGT. V was shortened by 4 bases and J by 0 bases, with 11 bases between the two germline ends. The CDR3 is made up of 15 amino acids. The CDR3 here is CASSAIAASTDTQYF. The CDR3 bases are TGTGCCAGCAGTGCTATAGCGGCTAGCACAGATACGCAGTATTTT.